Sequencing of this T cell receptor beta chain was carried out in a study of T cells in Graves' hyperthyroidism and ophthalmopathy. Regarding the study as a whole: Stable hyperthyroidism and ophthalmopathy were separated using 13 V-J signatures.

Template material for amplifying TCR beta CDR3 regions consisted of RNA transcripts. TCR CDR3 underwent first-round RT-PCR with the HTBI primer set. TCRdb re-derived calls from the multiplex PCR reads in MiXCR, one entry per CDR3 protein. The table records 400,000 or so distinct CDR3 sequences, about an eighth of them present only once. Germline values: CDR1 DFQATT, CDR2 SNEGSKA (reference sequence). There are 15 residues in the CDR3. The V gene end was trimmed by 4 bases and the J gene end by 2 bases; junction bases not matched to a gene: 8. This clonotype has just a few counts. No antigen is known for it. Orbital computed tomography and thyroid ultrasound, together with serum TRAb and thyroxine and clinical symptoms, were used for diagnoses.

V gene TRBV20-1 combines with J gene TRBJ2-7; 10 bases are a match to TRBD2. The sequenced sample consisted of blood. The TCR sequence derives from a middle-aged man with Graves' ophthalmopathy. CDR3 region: CSATLISGRAYEQYF. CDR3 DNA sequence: TGCAGTGCTACCTTAATAAGCGGGAGGGCCTACGAGCAGTACTTC.